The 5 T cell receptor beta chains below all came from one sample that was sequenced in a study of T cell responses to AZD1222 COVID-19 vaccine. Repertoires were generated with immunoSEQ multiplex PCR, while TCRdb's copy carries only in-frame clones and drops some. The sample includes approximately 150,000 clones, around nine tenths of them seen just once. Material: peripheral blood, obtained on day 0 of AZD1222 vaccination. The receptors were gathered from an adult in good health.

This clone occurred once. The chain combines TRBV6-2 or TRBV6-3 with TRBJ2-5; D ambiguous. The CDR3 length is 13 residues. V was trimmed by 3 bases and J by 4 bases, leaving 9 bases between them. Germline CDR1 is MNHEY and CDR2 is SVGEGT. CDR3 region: CASSYLAVETQYF. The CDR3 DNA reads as TGTGCCAGCAGTTATTTGGCGGTAGAGACCCAGTACTTC.

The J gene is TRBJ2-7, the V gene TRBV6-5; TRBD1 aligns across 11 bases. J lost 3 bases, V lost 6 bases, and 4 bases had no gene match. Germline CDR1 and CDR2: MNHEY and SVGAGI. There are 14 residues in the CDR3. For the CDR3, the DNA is TGTGCCAGCAGCAGGGACAGGGGGAACTACGAGCAGTACTTC. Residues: CASSRDRGNYEQYF.

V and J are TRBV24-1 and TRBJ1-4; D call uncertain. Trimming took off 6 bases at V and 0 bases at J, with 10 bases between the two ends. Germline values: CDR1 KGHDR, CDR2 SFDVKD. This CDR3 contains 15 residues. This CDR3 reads CATSQDGATNEKLFF. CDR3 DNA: TGTGCCACCAGTCAGGACGGTGCAACTAATGAAAAACTGTTTTTT.

This CDR3 reads CASSIAREGSQEQYF. The CDR3 DNA reads as TGTGCCAGTAGTATTGCGCGGGAGGGGTCCCAGGAGCAGTACTTC. The J gene is TRBJ2-7, the V gene TRBV19, with 9 positions matching TRBD2. Germline CDR1 LNHDA, CDR2 SQIVND (reference sequence). This CDR3 has 15 residues. V was clipped by 3 bases and J by 7 bases; unmatched bases: 10.

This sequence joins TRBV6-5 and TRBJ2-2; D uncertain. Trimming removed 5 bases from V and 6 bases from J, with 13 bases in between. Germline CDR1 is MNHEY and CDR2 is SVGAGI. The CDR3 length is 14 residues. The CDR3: CASSPIQTPGELFF. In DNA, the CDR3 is TGTGCCAGCAGTCCCATACAGACACCCGGGGAGCTGTTTTTT.